This paragraph reports one T cell receptor beta chain. Its specificity is not known. The V and J ends lost 3 bases and 2 bases, in that order; junction bases with no gene match: 2. Per the germline V gene, CDR1 is ENHRY and CDR2 is SYGVKD. This CDR3 spans 14 amino acids. The sample belongs to a study of Ad26.COV2.S vaccination and SARS-CoV-2 variants. Study context: A participant enrolled in the COV1001 Ad26.COV2.S trial arm provided the sample.

Assay: immunoSEQ multiplex PCR; the TCRdb copy retains only in-frame clones and omits some. In the table there are a few hundred thousand clones, around nine tenths of which are singletons. Treatment denoted: roughly 19 received Ad26.COV2.S at low or high dose, single or two shots; roughly five received placebo; per-sample allocation not given. Sampling took place 63 days after the first vaccine or placebo injection. Study findings and constraints: There was reportedly substantial breadth in spike-specific CD8+ and CD4+ T cell responses after vaccination. People who got the vaccine or the placebo had similar non-spike TCR breadth. Total responses of T cells may have been underestimated by the analyses of TCR breadth and depth.

This clonotype originated in a person aged 18-60 years who received the Ad26.COV2.S COVID-19 vaccine or a placebo. The sequences come from peripheral blood, collected in a trial of Ad26.COV2.S vaccine versus placebo. J is TRBJ2-7 and V is TRBV10-3, with 9 nucleotides matching TRBD1. CDR3 region: CAISEQGATYEQYF. CDR3 bases: TGTGCCATCAGTGAACAGGGGGCGACCTACGAGCAGTACTTC.